Listed here are 20 T cell receptor beta chains from one sample, sequenced in a study of OX40 agonist ivuxolimab in advanced cancers. Sequencing used immunoSEQ multiplex PCR; TCRdb keeps in-frame clones, though not all of them. The repertoire holds fewer than 55,000 clones, with around 87% as singletons. This specimen consisted of CD4+ or CD8+ T cells sorted from blood, obtained in a trial of the OX40 agonist ivuxolimab. These receptors were taken from an adult with an advanced solid tumor such as melanoma, head and neck, liver or kidney cancer.

The chain is built from TRBV7-9 and TRBJ1-4, with 7 bases lining up with TRBD1. The germline V gene encodes CDR1 SEHNR and CDR2 FQNEAQ (reference sequence). J lost 6 bases, V lost 1 base, and 2 bases had no gene match. The CDR3 loop spans 14 amino acids. CDR3 bases: TGTGCCAGCAGCTTAGGGACAGGTTATGAAAAACTGTTTTTT. This gives the protein CASSLGTGYEKLFF.

This chain connects TRBV30 to TRBJ2-1; D unresolved. This CDR3 has 11 amino acids. Per germline, CDR1 GTSNPN and CDR2 SVGIG (reference sequence). V was cut by 2 bases and J by 8 bases, with 7 bases left in between. CDR3 loop: CAWSKVHEQFF. The CDR3 bases are TGTGCCTGGAGTAAAGTCCATGAGCAGTTCTTC.

This sequence joins TRBV7-2 and TRBJ2-7; D not certain. V gave up 5 bases and J gave up 3 bases, with 17 bases separating them. Germline lookup yields CDR1 SGHTA and CDR2 FQGNSA. This CDR3 is built from 15 residues. CDR3 sequence (DNA): TGTGCCAGCAGCCTCGCTGGGCAGTCGGACTACGAGCAGTACTTC. Its protein is CASSLAGQSDYEQYF.

This clone came up once. The CDR3 sequence is CASSPPSQGIGGAKNIQYF. DNA for the CDR3: TGTGCCAGCTCACCACCGAGTCAGGGGATTGGTGGGGCCAAAAACATTCAGTACTTC. The chain combines TRBV18 with TRBJ2-4; maybe TRBD1 (6 bases). With 0 bases removed from V and 1 base from J, the gap between germline ends came to 19 bases. The V gene's germline CDR1 is KGHSH and CDR2 LQKENI. The CDR3 has 19 amino acids.

This chain uses TRBV7-4 with TRBJ1-5; D unresolved. Germline CDR1 SGHVT, CDR2 SQSDAQ. The length of the CDR3 is 15 residues. With 1 base removed from V and 0 bases from J, the gap between germline ends came to 7 bases. The CDR3 DNA reads TGTGCCAGCAGCTTAGAGGCATATAGCAATCAGCCCCAGCATTTT. Amino acid sequence: CASSLEAYSNQPQHF.

The chain couples TRBV28 to TRBJ1-2; D unclear. V lost 2 bases and J lost 5, with 9 bases in between. This CDR3 contains 13 residues. Germline assignment: CDR1 MDHEN and CDR2 SYDVKM. The CDR3 coding sequence is TGTGCCAGCAGTTTAGGGTCAGTATATGGCTACACCTTC. This codes for CASSLGSVYGYTF.

This sequence joins TRBV2 and TRBJ2-3; D not certain. Germline-derived CDR1 and CDR2 are SNHLY and FYNNEI. The CDR3 extends over 12 amino acids. The V and J ends lost 3 bases and 10 bases respectively, with 11 bases between them. The CDR3 loop reads CASSDSTSAQYF. The CDR3 bases are TGTGCCAGCAGTGATTCGACCTCTGCGCAGTATTTT.

The chain recombines TRBV28 with TRBJ1-2, with TRBD1 matching over 11 bases. Trimming cost V 2 bases and J 4 bases; bases outside gene matches: 3. The CDR3 is 15 amino acids. Germline V CDR1 and CDR2: MDHEN, SYDVKM. This chain's CDR3 is CASSLGTGGSYGYTF. The CDR3, as DNA: TGTGCCAGCAGTTTAGGGACAGGGGGAAGCTATGGCTACACCTTC.

This clone appeared a few times. V usage is TRBV5-1 and J usage is TRBJ1-2, with 8 bases lining up with TRBD1. The CDR3 totals 13 residues. Germline trimming cut 3 bases from V and 7 bases from J; bases unmatched to any gene: 5. The V gene's germline CDR1 is SGHRS and CDR2 YFSETQ. In DNA, the CDR3 is TGCGCCAGCAGCTCGCAGGGGGCGGGTGGCTACACCTTC. This codes for CASSSQGAGGYTF. Together with reference TRBV5-1 and TRBJ1-2, the CDR3 gives the full variable domain: KAGVTQTPRYLIKTRGQQVTLSCSPISGHRSVSWYQQTPGQGLQFLFEYFSETQRNKGNFPGRFSGRQFSNSRSEMNVSTLELGDSALYLCASSSQGAGGYTFGSGTRLTVV.

The chain recombines TRBV19 with TRBJ2-2; 10 bases line up with TRBD2. The CDR3 length is 14 residues. V dropped 10 bases and J dropped 0; count of bases not matched to a gene: 2. The germline CDR1 and CDR2 sequences are LNHDA and SQIVND (reference sequence). This CDR3 is CAISGRTNTGELFF. In DNA form, the CDR3 reads TGTGCCATTAGCGGGAGGACGAACACCGGGGAGCTGTTTTTT.

The chain employs TRBV14 and TRBJ1-3, with D hard to call. V gave up 4 bases and J gave up 0 bases, with 7 bases separating them. The CDR3 is 14 residues long. Germline lookup yields CDR1 SGHDN and CDR2 FVKESK. CDR3 DNA: TGTGCCAGCAGCCGCGGAAGCTCTGGAAACACCATATATTTT. Its translation: CASSRGSSGNTIYF.

This clone was detected only a few times. J is TRBJ1-2 and V is TRBV19; D is uncertain. Germline V gives CDR1 LNHDA, CDR2 SQIVND (reference sequence). V lost 8 bases and J lost 9, with 16 bases in between. The CDR3 is 12 residues long. CDR3 in DNA: TGTGCCAGTGCGGACGGTATTATGAGCTACACCTTC. It codes for CASADGIMSYTF.

This chain uses TRBV5-1 with TRBJ1-5; D gene unclear. V gave up 2 bases and J gave up 6 bases, with 6 bases separating them. The CDR3 spans 12 residues. Germline V gene lookup returns CDR1 SGHRS and CDR2 YFSETQ. The CDR3: CASSFNGQPQHF. CDR3 nucleotide sequence: TGCGCCAGCAGCTTCAACGGTCAGCCCCAGCATTTT.

The chain carries TRBV6-1 and TRBJ2-2, with 8 positions matching TRBD2. Looked up from germline, CDR1 is MNHNS and CDR2 is SASEGT. With V trimmed by 8 bases and J by 5 bases, 4 bases remained unmatched. This CDR3 spans 13 amino acids. CDR3 in DNA: TGTGCCAGCGGTAGCGGGATAACCGGGGAGCTGTTTTTT. Translating gives CASGSGITGELFF.

The rearrangement joins TRBV19 to TRBJ1-5, with 8 bases that match TRBD1. This CDR3 has 16 residues. The ends lost 5 bases at V and 4 bases at J; junction bases unmatched: 10. The germline CDR1 and CDR2 sequences are LNHDA and SQIVND (reference sequence). For the CDR3, the DNA is TGTGCCAGTAGTCCCCACGACAGGGGAGGAAATCAGCCCCAGCATTTT. It specifies CASSPHDRGGNQPQHF. The full variable domain, with the rest looked up from reference TRBV19 and TRBJ1-5, is DGGITQSPKYLFRKEGQNVTLSCEQNLNHDAMYWYRQDPGQGLRLIYYSQIVNDFQKGDIAEGYSVSREKKESFPLTVTSAQKNPTAFYLCASSPHDRGGNQPQHFGDGTRLSIL.

This sequence joins TRBV30 and TRBJ2-6; 7 bases map to TRBD1. The junction had 10 bases not matched to a gene; V was cut back by 5 bases and J by 0 bases. Germline CDR1 and CDR2: GTSNPN and SVGIG (reference sequence). This CDR3 spans 17 amino acids. The CDR3 sequence: CAWVRYRGSSGANVLTF. For the CDR3, the DNA is TGTGCCTGGGTTCGGTACAGGGGAAGCTCTGGGGCCAACGTCCTGACTTTC.

The chain's CDR3 is CASSFGLGGYTF. For the CDR3, the DNA is TGTGCCAGCAGTTTCGGGCTCGGTGGCTACACCTTC. The genes are TRBV28 and TRBJ1-2; D uncertain. The V gene lost 3 bases and the J gene lost 7 bases, with 9 bases spanning the gap. This CDR3 has 12 residues. The germline V gene encodes CDR1 MDHEN and CDR2 SYDVKM.

The V gene is TRBV18, the J gene TRBJ2-7; D is possibly TRBD2 (6 bases). Per germline, CDR1 KGHSH and CDR2 LQKENI. Trimming took off 3 bases at V and 1 base at J, with 10 bases between the two ends. There are 14 residues in the CDR3. This chain's CDR3 is CASSPSAGSYEQYF. The CDR3 nucleotides read TGTGCCAGCTCACCCTCAGCGGGTTCCTACGAGCAGTACTTC.

The rearrangement uses TRBV2 and TRBJ1-2; TRBD1 matches 9 bases. Per germline, CDR1 SNHLY and CDR2 FYNNEI. CDR3 length: 14 amino acids. V lost 1 base, J lost 6 bases, and 3 bases stayed unmatched. The CDR3 here is CASSEVGTGNGYTF. The CDR3 DNA reads TGTGCCAGCAGTGAAGTAGGGACAGGGAATGGCTACACCTTC. The entire variable domain, with the rest obtained from reference TRBV2 and TRBJ1-2, is as follows: EPEVTQTPSHQVTQMGQEVILRCVPISNHLYFYWYRQILGQKVEFLVSFYNNEISEKSEIFDDQFSVERPDGSNFTLKIRSTKLEDSAMYFCASSEVGTGNGYTFGSGTRLTVV.

V and J are TRBV28 and TRBJ1-1; D gene uncertain. Looked up from germline, CDR1 is MDHEN and CDR2 is SYDVKM. CDR3 size: 12 residues. Between the trimmed V and J ends, which lost 5 bases and 1 base, there was a span of 5 bases. The CDR3 reads CASSTANTEAFF. In DNA, the CDR3 is TGTGCCAGCAGTACGGCGAACACTGAAGCTTTCTTT.